The entry that follows covers one T cell receptor (beta chain) sequence. The CDR3 sequence is 15 residues long. The germline V gene has CDR1 DFQATT and CDR2 SNEGSKA (reference sequence). V dropped 0 bases and J dropped 0 bases, with 11 bases sitting between them. The authors ran a second PCR of roughly 7 to 11 cycles using a sample-barcoded 5' primer and a J-beta primer mix. A single record per CDR3 protein comes from TCRdb applying MiXCR to the 5' RACE reads. The sample records over 1.5 million distinct CDR3 sequences, about 50% being singletons. This specimen belongs to a study of blood T cells in healthy people across ages.

This sequence originates from a woman aged 35 to 49 in good health. V is TRBV20-1 and J is TRBJ1-2, with no clear D. Source material: blood. In DNA, the CDR3 is TGCAGTGCTAGAGATCGGAGGCGGGCTAACTATGGCTACACCTTC. Translation: CSARDRRRANYGYTF.